These T cell receptor beta chains were read from a single sample in a study of shared clonotypes between healthy human individuals. Only in-frame clones appear in the TCRdb table, and some are missing; sequencing was by immunoSEQ multiplex PCR. The sample yields millions of clones, about 94% seen once. The sample consisted of naive CD8+ T cells sorted from blood. The receptors were gathered from a man between 18 and 29 years old in good health. Each CDR3 is given with its conserved first and last residue. D genes are given only for firm matches. Size values are once, few and many counts, or a class for expanded clones, and some rows have none.

d_gene,v_gene,len,abundance,j_gene,CDR3nt,CDR3aa
NA,TRBV27,13,NA,TRBJ1-1,TGTGCCAGCCGGGCGGTCAATTGGGAAGAAGCTTTCTTT,CASRAVNWEEAFF
NA,TRBV28,15,NA,TRBJ1-1,TGTGCCAGCAGTTTTGATCAGGGAATGAACACTGAAGCTTTCTTT,CASSFDQGMNTEAFF
TRBD2,TRBV19,15,once,TRBJ2-1,TGTGCCAGTAGTATCTCGGCCGGGGGGAACAATGAGCAGTTCTTC,CASSISAGGNNEQFF
NA,TRBV4-2,14,NA,TRBJ2-7,TGTGCCAGCAGCCACACAGCTGCCTCCTACGAGCAGTACTTC,CASSHTAASYEQYF
TRBD2,TRBV27,16,NA,TRBJ2-7,TGTGCCAGCAGTTTAAGCTCTAGCGGGGGTACCCACGAGCAGTACTTC,CASSLSSSGGTHEQYF
TRBD2,TRBV19,15,NA,TRBJ2-7,TGTGCCAGTAGCCCAACTAGCGGGAGTACAGACGAGCAGTACTTC,CASSPTSGSTDEQYF
TRBD1,TRBV6-1,15,NA,TRBJ2-1,TGTGCCAGCAGAGAAAGGGGACAGGGCACGAATGAGCAGTTCTTC,CASRERGQGTNEQFF
TRBD1,TRBV5-1,16,NA,TRBJ1-1,TGCGCCAGCAGCTGGGACAGGGACAGGGGGAACACTGAAGCTTTCTTT,CASSWDRDRGNTEAFF
NA,TRBV6-1,14,NA,TRBJ2-7,TGTGCCAGCAGTGAAGCTTTAAGAAAGCACGAGCAGTACTTC,CASSEALRKHEQYF
NA,TRBV6-5,12,NA,TRBJ2-5,TGTGCCAGCAGTTACGAGGGGGAGACCCAGTACTTC,CASSYEGETQYF
NA,TRBV6-6,14,NA,TRBJ2-2,TGTGCCAGCAGTTACGAACAGAGCACCGGGGAGCTGTTTTTT,CASSYEQSTGELFF
NA,TRBV7-9,15,NA,TRBJ1-1,TGTGCCAGCAGCCCCACGACAGATCCGAACACTGAAGCTTTCTTT,CASSPTTDPNTEAFF
NA,TRBV7-9,13,NA,TRBJ1-1,TGTGCCACTAGGGACACCCTGAACACTGAAGCTTTCTTT,CATRDTLNTEAFF
NA,TRBV6-5,14,NA,TRBJ2-7,TGTGCCAGCAGTTACTCGAGTTCTTGGGACGAGCAGTACTTC,CASSYSSSWDEQYF
NA,TRBV4-1,16,NA,TRBJ1-2,TGCGCCAGCAGCCAAAAGGGGGATTATGGGAACTATGGCTACACCTTC,CASSQKGDYGNYGYTF
TRBD2,TRBV4-1,16,NA,TRBJ2-5,TGCGCCAGCAGCCAAGGCCCCGGGGGGGGGCAAGAGACCCAGTACTTC,CASSQGPGGGQETQYF
TRBD1,TRBV19,15,NA,TRBJ1-2,TGTGCCAGTAGTAGAGGGACAGGGGAAAACTATGGCTACACCTTC,CASSRGTGENYGYTF
TRBD2,TRBV4-1,15,NA,TRBJ2-7,TGCGCCAGCAGCCCCAAGCGGGAGGGTTCCTACGAGCAGTACTTC,CASSPKREGSYEQYF
NA,TRBV15,15,NA,TRBJ1-4,TGTGCCACCAGCCCTGGGACGGCCCCGAGGGAAAAACTGTTTTTT,CATSPGTAPREKLFF
NA,TRBV27,15,NA,TRBJ2-5,TGTGCCAGCAGTTTAAGGGGGTCGGTCCAAGAGACCCAGTACTTC,CASSLRGSVQETQYF
NA,TRBV25-1,17,once,TRBJ2-2,TGTGCCAGCAGTGATGATGAGGGGACAAAGAACACCGGGGAGCTGTTTTTT,CASSDDEGTKNTGELFF
NA,TRBV5-1,14,NA,TRBJ2-3,TGCGCCAGCAGCTTATCTGGGCGGGGAGATACGCAGTATTTT,CASSLSGRGDTQYF
NA,TRBV5-6,12,NA,TRBJ1-4,TGTGCCAGCAGCTTGGATGGTAGCAAACTGTTTTTT,CASSLDGSKLFF
NA,TRBV30,11,NA,TRBJ1-1,TGTGCCTGGAGTGGGGTCACTGAAGCTTTCTTT,CAWSGVTEAFF
TRBD1,TRBV15,19,once,TRBJ1-5,TGTGCCACCAGCAGAGATCTTGGGACAGAAAGCTATAGCAATCAGCCCCAGCATTTT,CATSRDLGTESYSNQPQHF
NA,TRBV28,16,NA,TRBJ2-1,TGTGCCAGCACCACGGTGGGGGTGGATCCCTCCGATGAGCAGTTCTTC,CASTTVGVDPSDEQFF
NA,TRBV2,14,NA,TRBJ1-2,TGTGCCAGTACCGAATCTCTAGCGGGGTATGGCTACACCTTC,CASTESLAGYGYTF
TRBD2,TRBV5-4,13,NA,TRBJ2-7,TGTGCCAGCAGCTTTAGCGGGGGGGCCGAGCAGTACTTC,CASSFSGGAEQYF
NA,TRBV2,16,NA,TRBJ2-7,TGTGCCAGCAGTGAAGCGCAGGTCAGGGCCTCCTACGAGCAGTACTTC,CASSEAQVRASYEQYF
NA,TRBV5-1,14,NA,TRBJ2-1,TGCGCCAGCAGCTTGGTTACGAGTTACAATGAGCAGTTCTTC,CASSLVTSYNEQFF
TRBD2,TRBV2,15,NA,TRBJ2-7,TGTGCCAGCAAAATGGGACTAGCGGAAACCTACGAGCAGTACTTC,CASKMGLAETYEQYF
NA,TRBV28,14,NA,TRBJ1-1,TGTGCCAGCAGTTTACTTGGGCTTCACACTGAAGCTTTCTTT,CASSLLGLHTEAFF
NA,TRBV4-1,18,NA,TRBJ2-2,TGCGCCAGCAGCCCCCAACCAGGGGCGGGAGACGGAACCGGGGAGCTGTTTTTT,CASSPQPGAGDGTGELFF
TRBD2,TRBV5-1,14,NA,TRBJ2-1,TGCGCCAGCAGCTTGCTAGCGGGAGGAAATGAGCAGTTCTTC,CASSLLAGGNEQFF
TRBD1,TRBV5-6,18,NA,TRBJ1-6,TGTGCCAGCAGCTTGCTGGCGGTGGGGACAGGGCTCAATTCACCCCTCCACTTT,CASSLLAVGTGLNSPLHF
NA,TRBV4-1,13,NA,TRBJ1-6,TGCGCCAGCAGCCCCCGCGGGATTTCACCCCTCCACTTT,CASSPRGISPLHF
NA,TRBV6-4,15,NA,TRBJ1-5,TGTGCCAGCAGTGACTCGTGGGAACGGGGTCAGCCCCAGCATTTT,CASSDSWERGQPQHF
NA,TRBV29-1,13,NA,TRBJ2-7,TGCAGCGTTCCGGTAGGGGTTGGGTACGAGCAGTACTTC,CSVPVGVGYEQYF
TRBD2,TRBV6-5,15,NA,TRBJ2-1,TGTGCCAGCAGTTCGGCGGGAGGCCGATACAATGAGCAGTTCTTC,CASSSAGGRYNEQFF
NA,TRBV19,16,NA,TRBJ2-7,TGTGCCAGTAGTATTGATTCAGGTGCAGGCTCCTACGAGCAGTACTTC,CASSIDSGAGSYEQYF
NA,TRBV7-9,13,NA,TRBJ1-1,TGTGCCAGCAGCTTTTCGACGGAGGGTGAAGCTTTCTTT,CASSFSTEGEAFF
NA,TRBV30,13,NA,TRBJ1-3,TGTGCCTGGGCACAGGTCTCTGGAAACACCATATATTTT,CAWAQVSGNTIYF
NA,TRBV19,15,once,TRBJ2-7,TGTGCCAGTAGTATAGTAGCGGACGGACGCTACGAGCAGTACTTC,CASSIVADGRYEQYF
TRBD1,TRBV5-6,14,NA,TRBJ2-4,TGTGCCAGCAGCGATAGACAGGGGAGGAACATTCAGTACTTC,CASSDRQGRNIQYF
NA,TRBV7-9,16,NA,TRBJ1-4,TGTGCCAGCAGCTTAGGGGGGTCGAGAACTAATGAAAAACTGTTTTTT,CASSLGGSRTNEKLFF
TRBD1,TRBV5-1,12,NA,TRBJ1-1,TGCGCCAGCAGCTGGGACAGCACTGAAGCTTTCTTT,CASSWDSTEAFF
TRBD2,TRBV7-9,15,NA,TRBJ2-5,TGTGCCAGCAGCTTAGGACTAGCGGAACAAGAGACCCAGTACTTC,CASSLGLAEQETQYF
NA,TRBV7-8,15,NA,TRBJ2-7,TGTGCCAGCAGCTCCTCCTTGGGGAGACTACGCGAGCAGTACTTC,CASSSSLGRLREQYF
TRBD2,TRBV7-9,15,NA,TRBJ2-3,TGTGCCAGCAGCCCGGGACTAGCGGACACAGATACGCAGTATTTT,CASSPGLADTDTQYF
NA,TRBV10-2,12,NA,TRBJ1-5,TGCGCCAGCCCTCCGGAGGGTAAGCCCCAGCATTTT,CASPPEGKPQHF